A single sample gave rise to the 22 T cell receptor beta chains below, sequenced in a study of beta chain features in type 1 diabetes. The entirety of the isolated RNA underwent reverse transcription, so expressed TCRB transcripts were sequenced. Method: immunoSEQ multiplex PCR; TCRdb's copy keeps in-frame clones and lacks some. Of under 900,000 clones listed, 15% to 20% were seen once; the top ten hold 0.02% to 0.025%. Material for sequencing was naive CD4+ T cells from blood. The receptors stem from a woman younger than 35 in good health.

This clone turned up a few times. The V gene is TRBV7-2, the J gene TRBJ2-2, with D possibly matching TRBD2 (5 bases). There are 14 residues in the CDR3. Germline values: CDR1 SGHTA, CDR2 FQGNSA. Between the trimmed V and J ends, which lost 5 bases and 6 bases, there was a span of 13 bases. CDR3 sequence reads: CASSGIAFSGELFF. The CDR3 coding sequence is TGTGCCAGCAGCGGTATAGCGTTCTCCGGGGAGCTGTTTTTT.

This clone was counted between two and nine times. The same CDR3 is also encoded by other DNA sequences in this sample. The rearrangement links TRBV7-9 to TRBJ1-5, with D maybe TRBD1 (5 bases). Germline V gene lookup returns CDR1 SEHNR and CDR2 FQNEAQ (reference sequence). V gave up 3 bases and J gave up 0 bases, with 6 bases separating them. The CDR3 length is 14 residues. The CDR3 sequence: CASSLGDSNQPQHF. CDR3 DNA: TGTGCCAGCAGCTTGGGGGATAGCAATCAGCCCCAGCATTTT.

V usage is TRBV14 and J usage is TRBJ2-7, with D perhaps assigned TRBD1 or TRBD2 (5 bases each). The CDR3 is 16 residues long. Trimming stripped 4 bases from V and 6 bases from J, with 22 bases between. CDR1 and CDR2 (germline): SGHDN, FVKESK. CDR3 loop: CASSLVGTTKSGEQYF. DNA for the CDR3: TGTGCCAGCAGCCTTGTAGGGACCACCAAATCGGGCGAGCAGTACTTC.

This rearrangement joins TRBV6-5 to TRBJ2-1, with TRBD1 as a possible D gene (6 bases). Trimming shortened V by 5 bases and J by 15 bases, and 20 bases separated the two germline ends. This CDR3 spans 13 amino acids. CDR1 is MNHEY, CDR2 SVGAGI, per germline. CDR3 sequence reads: CASSEADNRAAFF. Written as DNA, the CDR3 is TGTGCCAGCAGTGAAGCGGATAACAGGGCTGCGTTCTTC.

This clone has more than one count but fewer than ten. The J gene is TRBJ1-5, the V gene TRBV19; D gene uncertain. The V gene lost 0 bases and the J gene lost 4 bases, with 4 bases spanning the gap. Germline CDR1 reads LNHDA; CDR2 reads SQIVND (reference sequence). The CDR3 is 13 residues long. The CDR3 sequence is CASSIEWNQPQHF. The CDR3 DNA reads as TGTGCCAGTAGTATAGAGTGGAATCAGCCCCAGCATTTT. Supplemented by reference TRBV19 and TRBJ1-5, the full variable domain reads DGGITQSPKYLFRKEGQNVTLSCEQNLNHDAMYWYRQDPGQGLRLIYYSQIVNDFQKGDIAEGYSVSREKKESFPLTVTSAQKNPTAFYLCASSIEWNQPQHFGDGTRLSIL.

This clone was observed a handful of times. The chain recombines TRBV5-1 with TRBJ2-7; 9 bases agree with TRBD1. V lost 5 bases, J lost 7 bases, and 10 bases stayed unmatched. The germline V gene encodes CDR1 SGHRS and CDR2 YFSETQ. The length of the CDR3 is 14 residues. CDR3 protein: CASSIGTGSKEQYF. The CDR3 coding sequence is TGCGCCAGCAGTATCGGGACAGGGTCGAAAGAGCAGTACTTC.

The rearrangement links TRBV7-6 to TRBJ2-7; no clear D. CDR3 length equals 14 residues. The V gene's germline CDR1 is SGHVS and CDR2 FNYEAQ. V was clipped by 1 base and J by 3 bases, with 10 bases between them. CDR3 bases: TGTGCCAGCAGCTTAGTTCCGGACCTCTACGAGCAGTACTTC. It is translated as CASSLVPDLYEQYF.

In the case of this clone: The sample carries other DNA sequences with the same CDR3. The chain couples TRBV27 to TRBJ2-7; tentative D call: TRBD1 (6 bases). Trimming cost V 6 bases and J 1 base, with 10 bases left between them. This CDR3 is built from 13 residues. The germline gives CDR1 MNHEY, CDR2 SMNVEV (reference sequence). The CDR3 DNA reads as TGTGCCAGCAGCCGGCAGGGGTCCTACGAGCAGTACTTC. Amino acids: CASSRQGSYEQYF.

The V gene is TRBV5-1, the J gene TRBJ2-3, with 7 positions matching TRBD2. This CDR3 has 15 amino acids. Germline CDR1 SGHRS, CDR2 YFSETQ. V was pared by 4 bases and J by 4 bases, with 9 bases of the junction left unmatched. CDR3 sequence: CASSGSGTKADTQYF. Written as DNA, the CDR3 is TGCGCCAGCAGCGGAAGCGGGACGAAGGCAGATACGCAGTATTTT.

This chain links TRBV18 with TRBJ1-2; D is possibly TRBD1 (5 bases). The germline V and J ends were trimmed by 4 bases and 6 bases, with 18 bases remaining between them. Germline V gene data show CDR1 as KGHSH and CDR2 as LQKENI. The CDR3 totals 15 residues. As DNA, the CDR3 is TGTGCCAGCTCACGAATCCAGGCAGGGACGAATGGCTACACCTTC. It codes for CASSRIQAGTNGYTF.

The chain joins TRBV6-6 to TRBJ2-5; 7 bases map to TRBD1. CDR1 is MNHNY and CDR2 is SVGAGI in the germline V gene (reference sequence). V lost 2 bases and J lost 4; bases outside the gene matches: 4. This CDR3 spans 14 amino acids. CDR3: CASSYGRGRETQYF. CDR3 in DNA: TGTGCCAGCAGTTACGGCAGGGGGAGAGAGACCCAGTACTTC.

The rearrangement uses TRBV9 and TRBJ1-2; 7 nucleotides line up with TRBD1. The trim removed 6 bases at V and 2 bases at J, leaving 7 bases unmatched. CDR1 is SGDLS, CDR2 YYNGEE, per germline. CDR3 size: 14 residues. CDR3 DNA sequence: TGTGCCAGCACCCAGGGAGGGGGCAACTATGGCTACACCTTC. Encoded protein: CASTQGGGNYGYTF.

The chain carries TRBV7-9 and TRBJ2-5; TRBD1 aligns across 9 bases. Looked up from germline, CDR1 is SEHNR and CDR2 is FQNEAQ (reference sequence). The junction had 2 bases not matched to a gene; V was cut back by 7 bases and J by 5 bases. CDR3 length: 12 amino acids. The CDR3 DNA is TGTGCCAGCACCGGACAGGGGGAGACCCAGTACTTC. Its protein is CASTGQGETQYF.

This clone was seen only a few times. The chain joins TRBV7-2 to TRBJ2-1; D possibly corresponds to TRBD2 (5 bases). This CDR3 comprises 16 residues. The V gene's germline CDR1 is SGHTA and CDR2 FQGNSA. The V gene lost 5 bases and the J gene lost 0 bases, with 14 bases spanning the gap. The CDR3 loop is CASSRRAGPSYNEQFF. The CDR3, as DNA: TGTGCCAGCAGCCGCCGGGCGGGTCCCTCCTACAATGAGCAGTTCTTC.

The chain is built from TRBV19 and TRBJ2-7; D is unclear. The CDR3 runs to 13 residues. V was clipped by 5 bases and J by 2 bases, with 10 bases between them. Germline CDR1 and CDR2: LNHDA and SQIVND (reference sequence). CDR3 sequence reads: CASSSRRPYEQYF. In nucleotides, the CDR3 is TGTGCCAGTAGTTCCCGGCGGCCCTACGAGCAGTACTTC.

This clone was counted only a few times. The chain recombines TRBV29-1 with TRBJ2-7; TRBD1 is a possible D gene (5 bases). V lost 4 bases and J 3 bases, leaving 13 bases between the germline ends. CDR1 and CDR2 (germline): SQVTM, ANQGSEA. The CDR3 is made up of 13 amino acids. The CDR3 coding sequence is TGCAGCGTTGTTGGGCAGGGTGGCTACGAGCAGTACTTC. It translates to CSVVGQGGYEQYF.

The chain recombines TRBV9 with TRBJ2-2; no clear D gene. The V gene's germline CDR1 is SGDLS and CDR2 YYNGEE. V shed 1 base and J shed 6 bases, with 10 bases lying between them. The CDR3 extends over 14 amino acids. The CDR3, as DNA: TGTGCCAGCAGCGTATCCCAGAGATCCGGGGAGCTGTTTTTT. Protein product: CASSVSQRSGELFF. Using reference TRBV9 and TRBJ2-2 for the parts outside the CDR3, the full variable domain is DSGVTQTPKHLITATGQRVTLRCSPRSGDLSVYWYQQSLDQGLQFLIQYYNGEERAKGNILERFSAQQFPDLHSELNLSSLELGDSALYFCASSVSQRSGELFFGEGSRLTVL.

This clone showed up just a few times. The chain uses TRBV5-1 and TRBJ2-3, with 9 bases fitting TRBD2. The CDR3 has 18 residues. V lost 0 bases, J lost 0 bases, and 8 bases stayed unmatched. From germline, CDR1 is SGHRS and CDR2 YFSETQ. In nucleotides, the CDR3 is TGCGCCAGCAGCTTGGCATATCTCGGGACTAGCAGCACAGATACGCAGTATTTT. Its translation is CASSLAYLGTSSTDTQYF.

This rearrangement joins TRBV7-9 to TRBJ2-5; 9 bases line up with TRBD1. This CDR3 contains 15 residues. V shed 3 bases, J shed 4 bases, and the junction held 6 bases outside the gene matches. Germline assignment: CDR1 SEHNR and CDR2 FQNEAQ (reference sequence). CDR3 nucleotide sequence: TGTGCCAGCAGCTTCGGAGGACAGGGGCGAGAGACCCAGTACTTC. It yields the protein CASSFGGQGRETQYF. The whole variable domain, filled in from reference TRBV7-9 and TRBJ2-5, reads DTGVSQNPRHKITKRGQNVTFRCDPISEHNRLYWYRQTLGQGPEFLTYFQNEAQLEKSRLLSDRFSAERPKGSFSTLEIQRTEQGDSAMYLCASSFGGQGRETQYFGPGTRLLVL.

This clone was counted a few times. The CDR3 DNA is TGCGCCAGCAGCCAAGTCGGGCGGGAGGTTAATGAGCAGTTCTTC. Its translation is CASSQVGREVNEQFF. The chain combines TRBV4-3 with TRBJ2-1, with TRBD2 identical over 8 bases. From germline, CDR1 is LGHNA and CDR2 YSLEER. V gave up 1 base and J gave up 7 bases; unmatched junction bases: 6. This CDR3 comprises 15 residues.

The rearrangement links TRBV28 to TRBJ2-7, with 10 bases fitting TRBD1. Looked up from germline, CDR1 is MDHEN and CDR2 is SYDVKM. The CDR3 has 15 amino acids. V gave up 7 bases and J gave up 9 bases; unmatched junction bases: 15. The CDR3 protein is CASTFPGTGVTGQYF. The CDR3 DNA sequence: TGTGCCAGCACCTTCCCAGGGACAGGGGTGACGGGGCAGTACTTC.

This clone was seen a handful of times. This rearrangement joins TRBV6-1 to TRBJ2-7; the match to TRBD1 covers 9 bases. Trimming cost V 4 bases and J 7 bases; bases outside gene matches: 11. The CDR3 loop spans 15 amino acids. Looked up from germline, CDR1 is MNHNS and CDR2 is SASEGT. This chain's CDR3 is CASSARTGDSGEQYF. The CDR3 coding sequence is TGTGCCAGCAGTGCCCGGACAGGGGACTCGGGGGAGCAGTACTTC.